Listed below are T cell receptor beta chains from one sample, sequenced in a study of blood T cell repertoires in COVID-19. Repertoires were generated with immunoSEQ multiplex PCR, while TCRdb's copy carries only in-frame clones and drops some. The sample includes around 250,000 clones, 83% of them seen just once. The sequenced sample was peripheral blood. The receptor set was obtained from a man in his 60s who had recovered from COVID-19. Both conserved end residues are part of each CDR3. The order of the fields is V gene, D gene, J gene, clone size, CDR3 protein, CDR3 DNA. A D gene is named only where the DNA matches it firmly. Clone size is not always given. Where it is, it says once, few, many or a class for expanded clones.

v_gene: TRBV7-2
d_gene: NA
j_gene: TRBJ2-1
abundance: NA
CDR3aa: CASRTDREGNEQFF
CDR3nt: TGTGCCAGCAGGACGGACAGGGAGGGAAATGAGCAGTTCTTC

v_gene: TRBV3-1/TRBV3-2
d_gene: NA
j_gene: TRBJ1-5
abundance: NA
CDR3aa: CASSQGRAQPQHF
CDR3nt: TGTGCCAGCAGCCAAGGTAGAGCCCAGCCCCAGCATTTT

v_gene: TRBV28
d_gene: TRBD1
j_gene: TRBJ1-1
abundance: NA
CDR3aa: CASSSQGARTEAFF
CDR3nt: TGTGCCAGCAGTTCCCAGGGGGCGCGGACTGAAGCTTTCTTT

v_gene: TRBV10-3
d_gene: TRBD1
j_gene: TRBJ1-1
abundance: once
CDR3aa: CAISDSMTGEEAFF
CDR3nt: TGTGCCATCAGTGACTCGATGACAGGGGAGGAAGCTTTCTTT

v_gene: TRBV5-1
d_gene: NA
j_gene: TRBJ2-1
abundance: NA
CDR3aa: CASSFGGASSYNEQFF
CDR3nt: TGCGCCAGCAGCTTCGGTGGAGCGAGCTCCTACAATGAGCAGTTCTTC

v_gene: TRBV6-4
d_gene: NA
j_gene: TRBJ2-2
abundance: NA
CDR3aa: CASRKTGTGELFF
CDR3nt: TGTGCCAGCAGAAAAACAGGGACCGGGGAGCTGTTTTTT

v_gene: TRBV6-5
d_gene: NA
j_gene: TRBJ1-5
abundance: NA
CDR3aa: CASSPPGQYQPQHF
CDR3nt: TGTGCCAGCAGTCCCCCAGGACAGTATCAGCCCCAGCATTTT

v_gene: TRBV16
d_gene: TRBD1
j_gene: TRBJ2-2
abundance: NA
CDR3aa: CASSQLDRDTGELFF
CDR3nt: TGTGCCAGCAGCCAGCTGGACAGGGACACCGGGGAGCTGTTTTTT

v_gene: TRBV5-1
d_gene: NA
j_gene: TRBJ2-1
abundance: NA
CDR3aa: CASSLEGPWSYNEQFF
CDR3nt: TGCGCCAGCAGCTTGGAGGGGCCCTGGTCCTACAATGAGCAGTTCTTC

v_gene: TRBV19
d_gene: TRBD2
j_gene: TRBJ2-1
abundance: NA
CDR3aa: CASSSRGGDGEQFF
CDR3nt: TGTGCCAGTAGCTCTCGGGGGGGCGACGGTGAGCAGTTCTTC

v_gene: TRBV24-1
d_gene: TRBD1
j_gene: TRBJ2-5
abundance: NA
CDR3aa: CATSDPGGTQYF
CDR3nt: TGTGCCACCAGTGATCCAGGGGGGACCCAGTACTTC

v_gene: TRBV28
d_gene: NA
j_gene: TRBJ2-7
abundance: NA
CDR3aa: CASSLYGSRDEQYF
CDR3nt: TGTGCCAGCAGTTTATATGGGTCCCGGGACGAGCAGTACTTC

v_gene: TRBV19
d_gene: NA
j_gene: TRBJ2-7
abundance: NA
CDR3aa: CATMRDGSYEQYF
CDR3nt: TGTGCCACGATGCGGGACGGCTCCTACGAGCAGTACTTC

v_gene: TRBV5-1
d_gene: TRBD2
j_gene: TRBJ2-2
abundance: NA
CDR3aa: CASSPHSLTSGGLFF
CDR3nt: TGCGCCAGCAGCCCACACTCCCTCACTAGCGGGGGGCTGTTTTTT

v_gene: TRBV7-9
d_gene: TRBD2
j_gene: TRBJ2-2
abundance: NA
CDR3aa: CASTPQRERDTGELFF
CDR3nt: TGTGCCAGCACCCCCCAGCGGGAGCGCGACACCGGGGAGCTGTTTTTT

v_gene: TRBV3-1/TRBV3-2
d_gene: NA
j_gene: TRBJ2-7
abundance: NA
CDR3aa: CASSQDTGQTYEQYF
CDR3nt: TGTGCCAGCAGCCAAGATACCGGACAGACCTACGAGCAGTACTTC

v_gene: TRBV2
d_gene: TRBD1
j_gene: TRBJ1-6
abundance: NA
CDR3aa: CASSELGRGNSPLHF
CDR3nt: TGTGCCAGCAGTGAACTAGGCAGGGGGAATTCACCCCTCCACTTT

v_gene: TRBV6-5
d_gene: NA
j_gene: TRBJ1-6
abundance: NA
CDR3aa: CASSYEIRVRSPLHF
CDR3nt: TGTGCCAGCAGTTACGAAATCAGGGTTCGTTCACCCCTCCACTTT

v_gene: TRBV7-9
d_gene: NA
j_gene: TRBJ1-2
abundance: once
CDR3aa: CASSQYAAGQGLNGYTF
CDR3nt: TGTGCCAGCAGCCAATATGCCGCAGGGCAGGGGCTAAATGGCTACACCTTC

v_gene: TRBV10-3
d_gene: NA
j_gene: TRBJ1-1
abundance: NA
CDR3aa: CAISYRDQNAEAFF
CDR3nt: TGTGCCATCAGTTATCGGGATCAGAACGCTGAAGCTTTCTTT

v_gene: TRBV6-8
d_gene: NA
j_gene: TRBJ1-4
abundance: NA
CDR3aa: CASTALEGEKLFF
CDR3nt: TGTGCCAGCACCGCCCTCGAGGGTGAAAAACTGTTTTTT

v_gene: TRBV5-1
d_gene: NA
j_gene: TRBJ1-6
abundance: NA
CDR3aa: CASSWETGGSYNSPLHF
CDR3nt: TGCGCCAGCAGCTGGGAAACGGGGGGCTCCTATAATTCACCCCTCCACTTT

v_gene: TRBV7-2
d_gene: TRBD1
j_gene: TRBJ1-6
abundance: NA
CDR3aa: CASSVDRGVNNSPLHF
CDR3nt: TGTGCCAGCAGCGTAGACAGGGGGGTTAATAATTCACCCCTCCACTTT

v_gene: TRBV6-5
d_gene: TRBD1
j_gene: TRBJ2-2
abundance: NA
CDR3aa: CASTKVGTGVEELFF
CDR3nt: TGTGCCAGCACCAAAGTTGGGACAGGGGTCGAGGAGCTGTTTTTT

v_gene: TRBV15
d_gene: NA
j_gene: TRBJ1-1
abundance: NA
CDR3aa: CATSRLTAEAFF
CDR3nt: TGTGCCACCAGCAGACTGACAGCGGAAGCTTTCTTT

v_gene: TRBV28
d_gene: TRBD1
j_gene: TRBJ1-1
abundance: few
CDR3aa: CASSPWTGGARAFF
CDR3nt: TGTGCCAGCAGTCCATGGACAGGGGGGGCAAGAGCTTTCTTT

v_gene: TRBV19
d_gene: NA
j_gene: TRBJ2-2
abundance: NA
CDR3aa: CASSISSAGELFF
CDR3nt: TGTGCCAGTAGTATCAGCAGCGCCGGGGAGCTGTTTTTT

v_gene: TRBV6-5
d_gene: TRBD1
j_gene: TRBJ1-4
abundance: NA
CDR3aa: CASTQGAWNEKLFF
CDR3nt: TGTGCCAGCACCCAGGGGGCGTGGAATGAAAAACTGTTTTTT

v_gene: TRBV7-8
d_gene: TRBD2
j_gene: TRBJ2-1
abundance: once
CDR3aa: CASSLWGTSGSDEQFF
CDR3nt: TGTGCCAGCAGCTTATGGGGGACTAGCGGGAGTGATGAGCAGTTCTTC

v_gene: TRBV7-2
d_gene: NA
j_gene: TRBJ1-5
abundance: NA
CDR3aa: CASSLEGNSNQPQHF
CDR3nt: TGTGCCAGCAGCTTAGAGGGGAATAGCAATCAGCCCCAGCATTTT

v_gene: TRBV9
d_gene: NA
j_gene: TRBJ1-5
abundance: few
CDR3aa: CASSVAGEEGQPQHF
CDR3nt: TGTGCCAGCAGCGTAGCAGGGGAAGAGGGTCAGCCCCAGCATTTT

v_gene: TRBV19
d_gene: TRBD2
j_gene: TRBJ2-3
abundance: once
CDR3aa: CASRDSSGGGIYTQYF
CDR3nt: TGTGCCAGTAGGGACTCTAGCGGGGGGGGAATCTATACGCAGTATTTT

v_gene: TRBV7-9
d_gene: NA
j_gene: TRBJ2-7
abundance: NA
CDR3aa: CASSSSVEQYF
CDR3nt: TGTGCCAGCAGCTCCTCCGTTGAGCAGTACTTC

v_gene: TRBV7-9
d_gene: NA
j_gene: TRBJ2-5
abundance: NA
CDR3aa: CASSSLSGRGGRETQYF
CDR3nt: TGTGCCAGCAGCTCATTATCCGGGAGAGGTGGGAGAGAGACCCAGTACTTC

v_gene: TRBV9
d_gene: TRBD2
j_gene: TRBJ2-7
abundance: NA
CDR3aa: CASSVGLARYEQYF
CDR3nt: TGTGCCAGCAGCGTAGGACTAGCGAGGTACGAGCAGTACTTC

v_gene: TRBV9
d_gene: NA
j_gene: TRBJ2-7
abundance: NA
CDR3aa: CASSVEDTSYEQYF
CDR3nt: TGTGCCAGCAGCGTAGAGGACACCAGCTACGAGCAGTACTTC

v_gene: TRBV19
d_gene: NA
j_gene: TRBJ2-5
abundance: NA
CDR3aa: CASSSVRGKTQYF
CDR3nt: TGTGCCAGTAGTTCGGTCCGGGGGAAGACCCAGTACTTC

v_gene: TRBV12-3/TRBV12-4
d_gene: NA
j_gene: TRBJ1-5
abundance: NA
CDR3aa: CASSPGVGGPQHF
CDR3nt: TGTGCCAGCAGTCCCGGGGTCGGCGGACCCCAGCATTTT

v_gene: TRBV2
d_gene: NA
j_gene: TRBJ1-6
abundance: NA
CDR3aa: CASRAGRQQGSPLHF
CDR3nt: TGTGCCAGCAGGGCCGGGAGACAGCAGGGTTCACCCCTCCACTTT

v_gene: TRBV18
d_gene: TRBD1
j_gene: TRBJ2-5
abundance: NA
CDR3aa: CASSPPQGAQPLQETQYF
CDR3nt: TGTGCCAGCTCACCACCTCAGGGGGCCCAACCCCTACAAGAGACCCAGTACTTC

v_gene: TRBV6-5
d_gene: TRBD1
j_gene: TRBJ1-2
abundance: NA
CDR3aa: CASSSRGIYGYTF
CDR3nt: TGTGCCAGCAGTTCCAGGGGGATCTATGGCTACACCTTC

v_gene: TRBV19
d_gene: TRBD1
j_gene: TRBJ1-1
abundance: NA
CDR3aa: CASSRYDRGRINTEAFF
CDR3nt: TGTGCCAGTAGTAGGTATGACAGGGGAAGGATAAACACTGAAGCTTTCTTT

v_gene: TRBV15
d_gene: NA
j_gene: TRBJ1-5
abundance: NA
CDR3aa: CATSRDNRASGNQPQHF
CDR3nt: TGTGCCACCAGCAGAGATAATAGGGCGAGCGGGAATCAGCCCCAGCATTTT

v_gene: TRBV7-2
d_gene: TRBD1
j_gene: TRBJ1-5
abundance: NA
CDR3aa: CASSKTGNNQPQHF
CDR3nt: TGTGCCAGCAGCAAGACAGGGAACAATCAGCCCCAGCATTTT

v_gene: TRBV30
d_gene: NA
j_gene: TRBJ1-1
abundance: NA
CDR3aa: CAWSYDRRRTEAFF
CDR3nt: TGTGCCTGGAGTTACGACAGGAGACGAACTGAAGCTTTCTTT

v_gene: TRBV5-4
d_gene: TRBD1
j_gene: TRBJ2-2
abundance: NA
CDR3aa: CASSRPGQGSITGELFF
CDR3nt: TGTGCCAGCAGCCGACCGGGACAGGGCAGTATTACCGGGGAGCTGTTTTTT

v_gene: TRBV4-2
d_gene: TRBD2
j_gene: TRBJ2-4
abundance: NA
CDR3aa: CASSQDTGLAGAGSHF
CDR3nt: TGTGCCAGCAGCCAAGATACCGGACTAGCGGGGGCTGGGTCCCACTTC

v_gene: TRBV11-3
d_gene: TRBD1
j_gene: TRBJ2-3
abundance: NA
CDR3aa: CASSWTGQTLRQYF
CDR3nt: TGTGCCAGCAGCTGGACAGGGCAAACGTTGCGGCAGTATTTT

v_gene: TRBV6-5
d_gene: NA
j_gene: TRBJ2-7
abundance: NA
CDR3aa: CASWAWYEQYF
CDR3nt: TGTGCCAGCTGGGCGTGGTACGAGCAGTACTTC

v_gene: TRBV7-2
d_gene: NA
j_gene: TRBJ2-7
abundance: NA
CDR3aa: CASSLARVEQYF
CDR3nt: TGTGCCAGCAGCTTAGCTAGAGTCGAGCAGTACTTC

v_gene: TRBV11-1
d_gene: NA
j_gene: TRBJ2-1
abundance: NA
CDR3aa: CASSPQGRRNEQFF
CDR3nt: TGTGCCAGCAGCCCCCAGGGCCGCCGTAATGAGCAGTTCTTC

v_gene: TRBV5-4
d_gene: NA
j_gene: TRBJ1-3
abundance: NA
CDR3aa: CASSLAPLTTTGNTIYF
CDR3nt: TGTGCCAGCAGCTTGGCCCCCCTAACCACCACTGGAAACACCATATATTTT

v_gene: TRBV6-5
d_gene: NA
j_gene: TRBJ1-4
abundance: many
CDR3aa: CASSRTGREVKLFF
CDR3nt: TGTGCCAGCAGTCGAACAGGGAGGGAGGTAAAACTGTTTTTT

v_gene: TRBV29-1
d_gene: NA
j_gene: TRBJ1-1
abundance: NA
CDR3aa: CSVFPTGNTEAFF
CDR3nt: TGCAGCGTTTTCCCAACAGGGAACACTGAAGCTTTCTTT

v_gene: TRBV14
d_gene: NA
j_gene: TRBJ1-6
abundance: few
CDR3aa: CASSQESYSPLHF
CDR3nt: TGTGCCAGCAGCCAAGAATCCTATTCACCCCTCCACTTT